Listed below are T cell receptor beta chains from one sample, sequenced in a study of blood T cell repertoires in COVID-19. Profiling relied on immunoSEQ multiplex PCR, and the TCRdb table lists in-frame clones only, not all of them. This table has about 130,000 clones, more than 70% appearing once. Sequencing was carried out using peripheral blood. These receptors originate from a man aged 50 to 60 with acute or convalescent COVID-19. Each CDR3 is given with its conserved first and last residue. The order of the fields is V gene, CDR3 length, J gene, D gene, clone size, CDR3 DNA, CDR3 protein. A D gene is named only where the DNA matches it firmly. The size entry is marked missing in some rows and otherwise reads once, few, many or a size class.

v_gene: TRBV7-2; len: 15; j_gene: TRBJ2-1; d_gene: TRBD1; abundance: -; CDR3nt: TGTGCCAGCAGCCTCCGGGACAGGGGGCCCCGGGAGCAGTTCTTC; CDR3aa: CASSLRDRGPREQFF
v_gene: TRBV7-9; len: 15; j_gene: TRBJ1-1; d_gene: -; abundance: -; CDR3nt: TGTGCCAGCAGCGACCGAGGGAACCTAAACACTGAAGCTTTCTTT; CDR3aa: CASSDRGNLNTEAFF
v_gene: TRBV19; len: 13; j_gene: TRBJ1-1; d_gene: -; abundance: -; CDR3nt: TGTGCCAGTAGTAAACAGGTGAACACTGAAGCTTTCTTT; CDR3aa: CASSKQVNTEAFF
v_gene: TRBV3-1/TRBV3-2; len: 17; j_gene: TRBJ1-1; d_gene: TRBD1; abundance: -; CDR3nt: TGTGCCAGCAGCCCCATGAGGGGCGGCAGGGGGCACACTGAAGCTTTCTTT; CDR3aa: CASSPMRGGRGHTEAFF
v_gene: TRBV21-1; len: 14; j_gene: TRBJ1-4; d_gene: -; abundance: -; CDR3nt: TGTGCCAGCAGACCAAGGACAGGGGCAGAAAAACTGTTTTTT; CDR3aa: CASRPRTGAEKLFF
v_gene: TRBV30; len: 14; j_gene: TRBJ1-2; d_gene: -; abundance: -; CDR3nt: TGTGCCTGGAGTGTACGTGGGGCGAGCTATGGCTACACCTTC; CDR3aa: CAWSVRGASYGYTF
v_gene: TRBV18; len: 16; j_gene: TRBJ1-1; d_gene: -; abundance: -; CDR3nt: TGTGCCAGCTCACCACTCCGGGGAGGGTTGAACACTGAAGCTTTCTTT; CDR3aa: CASSPLRGGLNTEAFF
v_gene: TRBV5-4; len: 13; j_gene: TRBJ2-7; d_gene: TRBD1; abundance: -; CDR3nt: TGTGCCAGCAGCTTGGCTGACAGGGGCGAGCAGTACTTC; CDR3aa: CASSLADRGEQYF
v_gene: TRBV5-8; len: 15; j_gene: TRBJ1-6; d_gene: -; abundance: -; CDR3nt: TGTGCCAGCAGCTTGTCCGGGACTAGTACTTCACCCCTCCACTTT; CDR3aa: CASSLSGTSTSPLHF
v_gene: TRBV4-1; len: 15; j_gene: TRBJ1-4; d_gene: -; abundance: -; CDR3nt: TGCGCCAGCAGCCTACGAGGACAGAGCAATGAAAAACTGTTTTTT; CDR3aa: CASSLRGQSNEKLFF
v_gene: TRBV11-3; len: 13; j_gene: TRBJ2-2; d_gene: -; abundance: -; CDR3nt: TGTGCCAGCAGCCCCCGGGGTCACGGGGAGCTGTTTTTT; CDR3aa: CASSPRGHGELFF
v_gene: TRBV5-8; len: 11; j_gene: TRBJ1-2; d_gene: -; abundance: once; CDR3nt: TGTGCCAGCAGCCCGCTTCGGGGCTACACCTTC; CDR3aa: CASSPLRGYTF
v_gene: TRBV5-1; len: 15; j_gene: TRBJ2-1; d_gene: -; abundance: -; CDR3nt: TGCGCCAGCAGCTTAGTAGGGGCCTCCTACAATGAGCAGTTCTTC; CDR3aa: CASSLVGASYNEQFF
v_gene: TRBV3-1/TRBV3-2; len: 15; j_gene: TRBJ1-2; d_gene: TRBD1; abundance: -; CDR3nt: TGTGCCAGCAGCATCCCGGGACAGGGGATAGGTGGCTACACCTTC; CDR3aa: CASSIPGQGIGGYTF
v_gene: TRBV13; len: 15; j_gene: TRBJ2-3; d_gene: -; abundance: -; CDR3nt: TGTGCCAGCAGCTTTGGGGCGCCTCCCACAGATACGCAGTATTTT; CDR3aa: CASSFGAPPTDTQYF
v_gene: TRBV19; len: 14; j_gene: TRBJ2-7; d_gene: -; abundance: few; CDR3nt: TGTGCCAGTAGCCCCTACCTTAACCACTACGAGCAGTACTTC; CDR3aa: CASSPYLNHYEQYF
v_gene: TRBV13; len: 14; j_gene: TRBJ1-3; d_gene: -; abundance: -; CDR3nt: TGTGCCAGCAGCTTTGGACTGTCTGGAAACACCATATATTTT; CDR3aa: CASSFGLSGNTIYF
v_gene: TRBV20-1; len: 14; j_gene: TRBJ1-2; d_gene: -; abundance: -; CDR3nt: TGCAGTGCTAGTTCCCAGGAGCGGCACTATGGCTACACCTTC; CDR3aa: CSASSQERHYGYTF
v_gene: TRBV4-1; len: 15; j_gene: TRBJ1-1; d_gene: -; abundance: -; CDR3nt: TGCGCCAGCAGCCATGATATAATACGTGGCAATGCTGCTTTCTTT; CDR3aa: CASSHDIIRGNAAFF
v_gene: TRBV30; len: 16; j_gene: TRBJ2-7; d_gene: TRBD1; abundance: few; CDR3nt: TGTGCCTGGAGTTATCTCGGGACAGGGGTGGCCAACGAGCAGTACTTC; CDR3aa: CAWSYLGTGVANEQYF
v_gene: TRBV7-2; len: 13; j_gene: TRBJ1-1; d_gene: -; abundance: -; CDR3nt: TGTGCCAGCAGCTTAGTAGCCGGGACTGAAGCTTTCTTT; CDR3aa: CASSLVAGTEAFF
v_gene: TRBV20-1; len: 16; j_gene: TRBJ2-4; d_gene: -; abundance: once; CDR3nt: TGCAGTGCTAGTCATTCCGGGTACCCACCAACGGACATTCAGTACTTC; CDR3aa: CSASHSGYPPTDIQYF
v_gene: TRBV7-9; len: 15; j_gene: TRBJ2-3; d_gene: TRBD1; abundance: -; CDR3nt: TGTGCCAGCAGCTATACAGGGGGCTTTTCAGATACGCAGTATTTT; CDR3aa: CASSYTGGFSDTQYF
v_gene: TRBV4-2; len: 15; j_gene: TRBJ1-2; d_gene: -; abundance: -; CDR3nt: TGTGCCAGCAGCCAAGAGCGGGGCACGGCGGTCGGCTACACCTTC; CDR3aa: CASSQERGTAVGYTF
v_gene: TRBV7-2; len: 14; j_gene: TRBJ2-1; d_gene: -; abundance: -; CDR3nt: TGTGCCAGCAGCTTTCGGCTAGAGACGAATGAGCAGTTCTTC; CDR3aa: CASSFRLETNEQFF
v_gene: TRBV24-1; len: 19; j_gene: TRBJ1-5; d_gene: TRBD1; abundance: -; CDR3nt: TGTGCCACCAGTGATTCCACCAGCTACGGGACAGCATACAATCAGCCCCAGCATTTT; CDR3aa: CATSDSTSYGTAYNQPQHF
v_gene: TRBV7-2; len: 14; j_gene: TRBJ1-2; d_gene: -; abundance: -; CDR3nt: TGTGCCAGCAGCCCCCGCAGGGGATTATATGGCTACACCTTC; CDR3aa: CASSPRRGLYGYTF
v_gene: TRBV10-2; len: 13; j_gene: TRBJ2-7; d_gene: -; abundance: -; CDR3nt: TGCGCCAGCAAGATTCCAGGGGCTGGGGAGCAGTACTTC; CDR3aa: CASKIPGAGEQYF
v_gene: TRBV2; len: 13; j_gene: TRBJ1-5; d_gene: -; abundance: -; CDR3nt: TGTGCCAGCAGTCCGGACAGTTGGCAGCCCCAGCATTTT; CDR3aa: CASSPDSWQPQHF
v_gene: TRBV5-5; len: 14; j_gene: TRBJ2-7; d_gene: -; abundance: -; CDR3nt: TGTGCCAGCAGCTTGGCGGCAGGGGGGTACGAGCAGTACTTC; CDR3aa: CASSLAAGGYEQYF
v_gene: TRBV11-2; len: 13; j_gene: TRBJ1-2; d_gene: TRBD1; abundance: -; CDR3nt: TGTGCCAGCAGCCCCGACAGGGGGGGTGGCTACACCTTC; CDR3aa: CASSPDRGGGYTF
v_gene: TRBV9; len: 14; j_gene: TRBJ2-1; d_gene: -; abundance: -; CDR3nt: TGTGCCAGCAGCGTAGTTGGGGCTTCGAATGAGCAGTTCTTC; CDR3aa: CASSVVGASNEQFF
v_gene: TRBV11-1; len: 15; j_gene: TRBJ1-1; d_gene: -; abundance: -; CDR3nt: TGTGCCAGCAGCCTAATCCGGAATACAGGGCCTGAAGCTTTCTTT; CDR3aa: CASSLIRNTGPEAFF
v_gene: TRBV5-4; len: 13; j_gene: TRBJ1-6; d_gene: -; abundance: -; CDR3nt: TGTGCCAGCAGCTTGGGGAGGGAGGGGACCCTCCACTTT; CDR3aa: CASSLGREGTLHF
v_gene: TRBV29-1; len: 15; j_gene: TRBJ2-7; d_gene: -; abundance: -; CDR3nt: TGCAGCGTTGAAGGGACTCTAGGGAGATCCTACGAGCAGTACTTC; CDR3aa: CSVEGTLGRSYEQYF
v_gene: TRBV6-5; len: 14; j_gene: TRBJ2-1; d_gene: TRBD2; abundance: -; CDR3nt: TGTGCCAGCAGAAGCCCGGGAGGACGGAATGAGCAGTTCTTC; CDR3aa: CASRSPGGRNEQFF
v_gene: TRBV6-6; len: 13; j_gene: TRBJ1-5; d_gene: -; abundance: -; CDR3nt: TGTGCCAGCAGTTACGTCGGGGACTCTAGTCAGCATTTT; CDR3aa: CASSYVGDSSQHF
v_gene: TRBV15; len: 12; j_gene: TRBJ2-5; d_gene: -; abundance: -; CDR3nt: TGTGCCACCAGCAGAGATGGGCATACCCAGTACTTC; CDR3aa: CATSRDGHTQYF
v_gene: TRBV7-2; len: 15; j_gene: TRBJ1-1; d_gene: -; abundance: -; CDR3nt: TGTGCCAGCAGCTTATGGGGCAGAGTAAAGACTGAAGCTTTCTTT; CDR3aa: CASSLWGRVKTEAFF
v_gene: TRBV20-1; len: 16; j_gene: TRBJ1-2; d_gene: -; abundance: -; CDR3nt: TGCAGTGCTAGTCCCCCCCCCGGGCCCTCGGGGTATGGCTACACCTTC; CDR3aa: CSASPPPGPSGYGYTF